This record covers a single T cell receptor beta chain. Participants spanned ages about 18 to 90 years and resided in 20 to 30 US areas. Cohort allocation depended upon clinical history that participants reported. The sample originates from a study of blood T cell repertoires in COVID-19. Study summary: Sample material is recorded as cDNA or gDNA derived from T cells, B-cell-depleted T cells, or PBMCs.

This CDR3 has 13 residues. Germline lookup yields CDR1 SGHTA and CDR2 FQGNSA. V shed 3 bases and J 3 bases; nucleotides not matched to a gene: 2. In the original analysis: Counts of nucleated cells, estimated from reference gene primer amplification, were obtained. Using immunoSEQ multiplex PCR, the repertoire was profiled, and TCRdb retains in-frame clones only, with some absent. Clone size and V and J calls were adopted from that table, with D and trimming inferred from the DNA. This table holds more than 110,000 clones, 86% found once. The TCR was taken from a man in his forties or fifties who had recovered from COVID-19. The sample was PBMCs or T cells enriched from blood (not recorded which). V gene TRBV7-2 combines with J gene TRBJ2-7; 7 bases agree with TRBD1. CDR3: CASSFDRDYEQYV. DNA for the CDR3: TGTGCCAGCAGCTTCGACAGGGACTACGAGCAGTACGTC.